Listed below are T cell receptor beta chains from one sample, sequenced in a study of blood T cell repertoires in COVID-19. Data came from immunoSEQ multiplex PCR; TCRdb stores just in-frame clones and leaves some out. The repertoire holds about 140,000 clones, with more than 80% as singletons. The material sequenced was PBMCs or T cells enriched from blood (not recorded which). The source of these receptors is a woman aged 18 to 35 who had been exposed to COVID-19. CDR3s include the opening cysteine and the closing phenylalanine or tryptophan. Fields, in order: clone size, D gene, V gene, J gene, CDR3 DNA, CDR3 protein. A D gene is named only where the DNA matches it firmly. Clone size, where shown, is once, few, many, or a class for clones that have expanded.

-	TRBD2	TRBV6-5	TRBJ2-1	TGTGCCAGCACCCGGGAGGGGAGTGGTAACAATGAGCAGTTCTTC	CASTREGSGNNEQFF
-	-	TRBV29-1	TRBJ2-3	TGCAGCGTAGTGACCGGGACTCTATACACAGATACGCAGTATTTT	CSVVTGTLYTDTQYF
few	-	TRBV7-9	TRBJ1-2	TGTGCCAGCAGCTTAGAGTGGGCAGGGAAAGGCTACACCTTC	CASSLEWAGKGYTF
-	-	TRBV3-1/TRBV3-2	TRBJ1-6	TGTGCCAGCAGCCAAATATGGGCACCAGCCAATTCACCCCTCCACTTT	CASSQIWAPANSPLHF
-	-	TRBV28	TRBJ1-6	TGTGCCAGCAGGGAGAGTAATTCACCCCTCCACTTT	CASRESNSPLHF
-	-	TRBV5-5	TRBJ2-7	TGTGCCAGCAGCTTGGGCGACGGGGGCGAGCAGTACTTC	CASSLGDGGEQYF
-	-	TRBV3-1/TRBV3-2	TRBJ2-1	TGTGCCAGCAGCCCAGGCTGGGAGCAGTTCTTC	CASSPGWEQFF
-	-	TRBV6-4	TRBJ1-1	TGTGCCAGCAGTGAAGGGGGGGCTCTCACTGAAGCTTTCTTT	CASSEGGALTEAFF
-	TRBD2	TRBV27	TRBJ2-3	TGTGCCAGCAGGGCCGGGACTAGCGGGAGGGGCACAGATACGCAGTATTTT	CASRAGTSGRGTDTQYF
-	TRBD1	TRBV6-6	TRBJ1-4	TGTGCCAGCACACCACAGGGGGAGGCTAATGAAAAACTGTTTTTT	CASTPQGEANEKLFF
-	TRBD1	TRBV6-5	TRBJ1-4	TGTGCCAGTGGGAACAGGGGGCAGGGAGAAAAACTGTTTTTT	CASGNRGQGEKLFF
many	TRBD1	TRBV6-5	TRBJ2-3	TGTGCCAGCAGCTACAGGGGGCCTCCCACAGATACGCAGTATTTT	CASSYRGPPTDTQYF
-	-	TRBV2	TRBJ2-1	TGTGCCAGCAGTGGAGCGGAGGTCCGCAATGAGCAGTTCTTC	CASSGAEVRNEQFF
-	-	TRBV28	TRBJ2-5	TGTGCCAGCAGTCGAGGCACCGACGTCGCCTACGAGACCCAGTACTTC	CASSRGTDVAYETQYF
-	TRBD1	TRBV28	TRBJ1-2	TGTGCCAGCAGTTACCCAACAGGGGAACTTAGGGATGGCTACACCTTC	CASSYPTGELRDGYTF
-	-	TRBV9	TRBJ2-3	TGTGCCAGCAGCGTGAGAGTCGCCACAGATACGCAGTATTTT	CASSVRVATDTQYF
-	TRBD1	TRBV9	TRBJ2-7	TGTGCCAGCAGCGTCGGGACAGGGATCCACGAGCAGTACTTC	CASSVGTGIHEQYF
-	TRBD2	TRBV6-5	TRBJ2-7	TGTGCCAGCACCCAAAGGGGACTAAACTACGAGCAGTACTTC	CASTQRGLNYEQYF
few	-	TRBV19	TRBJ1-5	TGTGCCAGTAGTATGCGGCAAGATAGCAATCAGCCCCAGCATTTT	CASSMRQDSNQPQHF
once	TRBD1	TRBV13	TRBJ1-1	TGTGCCAGCCGTCAAACAGGGGGTGTCACTGAAGCTTTCTTT	CASRQTGGVTEAFF
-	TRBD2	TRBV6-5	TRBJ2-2	TGTGCCAGCAGTTTGGGGACTACCCGCACCGGGGAGCTGTTTTTT	CASSLGTTRTGELFF
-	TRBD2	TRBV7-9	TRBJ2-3	TGTGCCAGCAGCTCGACTAGCGGGAGGGCCCTCGCTACAGATACGCAGTATTTT	CASSSTSGRALATDTQYF
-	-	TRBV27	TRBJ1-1	TGTGCCAGCAGTTTATCAACCAGGCAAACTGAAGCTTTCTTT	CASSLSTRQTEAFF
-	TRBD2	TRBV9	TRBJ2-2	TGTGCCAGCACCCCGGCGGGAGAGGGAACCGGGGAGCTGTTTTTT	CASTPAGEGTGELFF
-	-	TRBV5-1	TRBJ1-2	TGCGCCAGCAGCTTGGGGCGGGACTATGGCTACACCTTC	CASSLGRDYGYTF
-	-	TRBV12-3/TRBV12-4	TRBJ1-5	TGTGCCAGCAACGAGTTCCTGAATCAGCCCCAGCATTTT	CASNEFLNQPQHF
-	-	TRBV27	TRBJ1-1	TGTGCCAGCAGCCTTAAGCGGGGAATGAACACTGAAGCTTTCTTT	CASSLKRGMNTEAFF
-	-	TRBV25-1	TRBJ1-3	TGTGCCAGCAGTCAGGGGACTGGAAACACCATATATTTT	CASSQGTGNTIYF
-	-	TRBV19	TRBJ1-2	TGTGCCAGTAGTATAGCAGGGGCCGGCTATGGCTACACCTTC	CASSIAGAGYGYTF
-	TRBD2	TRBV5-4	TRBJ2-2	TGTGCCAGCAGCTTTTGGGGTATGGGTCTAGCGGGAGTCGGGGAGCTGTTTTTT	CASSFWGMGLAGVGELFF
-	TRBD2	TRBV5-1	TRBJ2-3	TGCGCCAGCAGCTTGGAGCGGGAGGGGGATACGCAGTATTTT	CASSLEREGDTQYF